Below, one TCR beta chain is given with its context. Antigen specificity is unknown. Age- and sex-matched healthy donors served as the control group. Negative isolation was applied to CD8+ and CD4+ T cells, and FACS enrichment was applied to TEMRA cells. A quantity of about 0.45 to 1 ug RNA underwent reverse transcription using random hexamers. Amplification of TCR beta CDR3 by immunoSEQ multiplex PCR spanned 54 Vbeta and 13 Jbeta. In TCRdb, the immunoSEQ multiplex PCR reads were re-called with MiXCR into one record per CDR3 protein. The sample has some 190,000 distinct CDR3 sequences; 95% are singletons. V shed 4 bases, J shed 8 bases, and the junction held 9 bases outside the gene matches. Germline CDR1 SGHNT, CDR2 YYREEE (reference sequence). This CDR3 has 13 residues. This record comes from a study of CD8 T cells in Susac syndrome. Broader study findings: The authors acknowledged that the study's TCR sequencing and HLA analysis involved relatively few individuals.

The sequenced sample was CD4+ T cells from PBMCs. The rearrangement joins TRBV5-4 to TRBJ2-7, with TRBD1 matching 7 bases. This sequence was found in a human donor in good health. Written as DNA, the CDR3 is TGTGCCAGCAGCAACGACAGGGCGTATAAGCAGTACGTC. It translates to CASSNDRAYKQYV.